This T cell receptor beta chain stems from a study of blood T cell repertoires in COVID-19. V lost 4 bases, J lost 7 bases, and 16 bases lay in between. The length of the CDR3 is 14 residues. Per germline, CDR1 SGHVS and CDR2 FQNEAQ. The authors' processing: Estimates of nucleated cell counts were drawn from the amplification of reference gene primers. Using immunoSEQ multiplex PCR, the repertoire was profiled, and TCRdb retains in-frame clones only, with some absent. For V, J and clone size, that table is used; D and trimming come from the DNA. Among around 130,000 clones, about 83% were seen once, and the ten largest hold 9.5% to 15%.

This TCR was sampled from a human donor in a cohort sampled during active COVID-19. The rearrangement joins TRBV7-8 to TRBJ1-1; maybe TRBD1 (6 bases). Material for sequencing was peripheral blood. The CDR3 is CASSSTPGDSEAFF. CDR3 in DNA: TGTGCCAGCAGCTCAACACCAGGGGATAGTGAAGCTTTCTTT.